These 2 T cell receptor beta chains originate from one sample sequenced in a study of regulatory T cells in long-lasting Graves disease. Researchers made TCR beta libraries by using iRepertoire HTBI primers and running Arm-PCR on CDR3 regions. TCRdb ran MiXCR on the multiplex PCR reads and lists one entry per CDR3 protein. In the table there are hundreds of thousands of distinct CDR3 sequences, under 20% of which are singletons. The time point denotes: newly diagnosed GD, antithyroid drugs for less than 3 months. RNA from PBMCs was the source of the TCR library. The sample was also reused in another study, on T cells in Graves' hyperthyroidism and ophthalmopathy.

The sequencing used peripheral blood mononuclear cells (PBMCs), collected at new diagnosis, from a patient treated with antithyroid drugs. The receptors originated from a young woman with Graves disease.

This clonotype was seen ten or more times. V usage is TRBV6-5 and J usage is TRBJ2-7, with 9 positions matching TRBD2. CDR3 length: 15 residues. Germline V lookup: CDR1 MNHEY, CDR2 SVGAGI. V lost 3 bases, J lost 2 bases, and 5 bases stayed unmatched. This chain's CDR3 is CASSYSSGRTYEQYF. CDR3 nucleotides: TGTGCCAGCAGTTATTCAAGCGGGAGGACCTACGAGCAGTACTTC.

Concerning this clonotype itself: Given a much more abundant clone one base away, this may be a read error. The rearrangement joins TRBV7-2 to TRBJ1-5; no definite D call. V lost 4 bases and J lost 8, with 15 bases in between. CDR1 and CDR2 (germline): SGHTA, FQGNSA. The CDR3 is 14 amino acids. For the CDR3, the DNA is TGTGCCAGCAGCTCCGGAGAGGGTGCGGAGCCCCAGCATTTT. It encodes CASSSGEGAEPQHF.